Presented here are 18 T cell receptor beta chains from one specimen sequenced in a study of spatial heterogeneity in lung cancer. Described time point: blood at routine non-recurrence follow-up after resection. Sequencing was performed on whole RNA extracted from tumor and nontumor lung tissue, or from frozen PBMC, and the material was left unsorted. TCRdb reanalysed the 5' RACE reads using MiXCR and keeps one entry per CDR3 protein. This sample yields about 120,000 distinct CDR3 sequences, of which 12% are seen a single time; 16% belongs to the top ten. The specimen comprised PBMCs, sampled at follow-up. The receptor source for this set is a male donor with early-stage non-small cell lung cancer.

There are a few counts of this clonotype. The genes are TRBV5-1 and TRBJ2-1; 10 bases are shared with TRBD2. CDR3 length: 17 amino acids. J was trimmed by 1 base and V by 1 base; bases with no gene match: 5. CDR1 and CDR2 from the germline V gene are SGHRS and YFSETQ. CDR3 loop: CASSLLSGGASYNEQFF. The CDR3 bases are TGCGCCAGCAGCTTGTTAAGCGGGGGGGCTTCCTACAATGAGCAGTTCTTC.

This clonotype was seen ten or more times. V and J are TRBV29-1 and TRBJ1-3, with D unclear. Trimming took 0 bases from V and 0 from J, leaving 6 bases between them. The CDR3 spans 14 residues. CDR1 is SQVTM and CDR2 is ANQGSEA in the germline V gene. As DNA, the CDR3 is TGCAGCGTTGAAGATCCCTTCTCTGGAAACACCATATATTTT. This translates into CSVEDPFSGNTIYF.

This clonotype was seen ten or more times. The chain uses TRBV12-3 or TRBV12-4 and TRBJ2-1, with a possible D match to TRBD2 (5 bases). The CDR3 has 17 amino acids. Trimming shortened V by 3 bases and J by 4 bases, and 19 bases separated the two germline ends. The chain's CDR3 is CASSFSISDSAYNEQFF. The CDR3 bases are TGTGCCAGCAGTTTCTCGATCTCGGACTCGGCATACAATGAGCAGTTCTTC.

The chain combines TRBV19 with TRBJ2-1, with 8 bases matching TRBD2. Germline CDR1 reads LNHDA; CDR2 reads SQIVND (reference sequence). J lost 7 bases, V lost 6 bases, and 20 bases had no gene match. CDR3 length: 18 amino acids. The CDR3 DNA reads TGTGCCAGTAGGCGTCCGGGACTAGGTCGGGTCTCTTTGAATGAGCAGTTCTTC. Residues: CASRRPGLGRVSLNEQFF. The full variable domain, in which reference TRBV19 and TRBJ2-1 provide the parts outside the CDR3, is DGGITQSPKYLFRKEGQNVTLSCEQNLNHDAMYWYRQDPGQGLRLIYYSQIVNDFQKGDIAEGYSVSREKKESFPLTVTSAQKNPTAFYLCASRRPGLGRVSLNEQFFGPGTRLTVL.

This clonotype was picked up a small number of times. The chain joins TRBV10-3 to TRBJ2-3; 12 bases are shared with TRBD1. The CDR3 has 16 residues. Germline V gene sequence: CDR1 ENHRY, CDR2 SYGVKD. With 3 bases clipped from V and 2 bases from J, the junction kept 3 bases outside the gene matches. The CDR3: CAISDRDRGLTDTQYF. DNA of the CDR3: TGTGCCATCAGTGATCGGGACAGGGGGCTCACAGATACGCAGTATTTT.

This sequence joins TRBV7-6 and TRBJ2-3; 7 bases map to TRBD1. The CDR3 sequence is 13 residues long. The V gene end was trimmed by 6 bases and the J gene end by 4 bases; junction bases not matched to a gene: 4. Germline V gives CDR1 SGHVS, CDR2 FNYEAQ. The CDR3 sequence: CASSRTGADTQYF. Written as DNA, the CDR3 is TGTGCCAGCAGTCGAACAGGGGCAGATACGCAGTATTTT.

J is TRBJ1-5 and V is TRBV5-1; 7 positions agree with TRBD1. This CDR3 contains 16 residues. Trimming at V came to 4 bases and at J to 0 bases, leaving 7 bases not matched to a gene. Germline-derived CDR1 and CDR2 are SGHRS and YFSETQ. The CDR3 coding sequence is TGCGCCAGCAGCCCTGGGACAGATTATAGCAATCAGCCCCAGCATTTT. Translation gives CASSPGTDYSNQPQHF.

The chain has TRBV7-2 and TRBJ1-6, with TRBD1 matching 10 bases. This CDR3 has 12 amino acids. The V and J ends lost 3 bases and 17 bases, in that order; junction bases with no gene match: 4. Per the germline V gene, CDR1 is SGHTA and CDR2 is FQGNSA. The CDR3 spells CASSFYGTGVHF. In DNA form, the CDR3 reads TGTGCCAGCAGCTTCTACGGGACAGGGGTCCACTTT.

This chain uses TRBV11-3 with TRBJ2-3; D gene ambiguous. The CDR3 covers 14 residues. V was clipped by 3 bases and J by 0 bases, with 7 bases between them. Germline V gene sequence: CDR1 SGHNT, CDR2 YENEEA. CDR3 loop: CASSFSSSTDTQYF. DNA of the CDR3: TGTGCCAGCAGCTTCTCCTCTAGCACAGATACGCAGTATTTT. Full variable domain (remainder filled in from reference TRBV11-3 and TRBJ2-3): EAGVVQSPRYKIIEKKQPVAFWCNPISGHNTLYWYLQNLGQGPELLIRYENEEAVDDSQLPKDRFSAERLKGVDSTLKIQPAELGDSAVYLCASSFSSSTDTQYFGPGTRLTVL.

The CDR3 nucleotides are TGTGCCAGTAGTATTTCGGGGACTAGCGGTTACGAGCAGTACTTC. Residues: CASSISGTSGYEQYF. The chain couples TRBV19 to TRBJ2-7; 11 bases line up with TRBD2. CDR3 size: 15 residues. V lost 3 bases and J lost 4; bases outside the gene matches: 5. Germline V gene lookup returns CDR1 LNHDA and CDR2 SQIVND (reference sequence).

This clonotype was counted a few times. The chain couples TRBV19 to TRBJ1-5; TRBD1 might be the D (6 bases). Trimming left V 2 bases short and J 2 bases short, with 19 bases between. From germline, CDR1 is LNHDA and CDR2 SQIVND (reference sequence). The CDR3 is made up of 18 amino acids. The CDR3 nucleotides are TGTGCCAGTAGTATATTAGGCGCCGGACAGTTCGGCAATCAGCCCCAGCATTTT. This translates into CASSILGAGQFGNQPQHF.

This clonotype occurred a few times. V usage is TRBV20-1 and J usage is TRBJ1-2, with 9 bases lining up with TRBD1. In germline, CDR1 is DFQATT, CDR2 SNEGSKA (reference sequence). The V and J ends lost 6 bases and 0 bases, in that order; junction bases with no gene match: 11. The CDR3 contains 16 residues. This CDR3 reads CSAPNLQGAANYGYTF. CDR3 DNA: TGCAGTGCCCCGAACTTACAGGGGGCGGCTAACTATGGCTACACCTTC.

V and J are TRBV5-1 and TRBJ2-1; 7 bases agree with TRBD1. CDR1 is SGHRS and CDR2 is YFSETQ in the germline V gene. The V segment lost 0 bases and the J segment 8 bases; nucleotides outside the gene matches: 2. The CDR3 is 13 amino acids. The CDR3 sequence is CASSLGGGDEQFF. CDR3 nucleotides: TGCGCCAGCAGCTTGGGAGGGGGCGATGAGCAGTTCTTC. The full variable domain, rest sourced from reference TRBV5-1 and TRBJ2-1, is KAGVTQTPRYLIKTRGQQVTLSCSPISGHRSVSWYQQTPGQGLQFLFEYFSETQRNKGNFPGRFSGRQFSNSRSEMNVSTLELGDSALYLCASSLGGGDEQFFGPGTRLTVL.

The CDR3: CASSLDSFNEKLFF. CDR3 in DNA: TGTGCCAGCAGTTTGGACAGTTTTAATGAAAAACTGTTTTTT. V is TRBV12-3 or TRBV12-4 and J is TRBJ1-4; a possible D gene is TRBD1 (6 bases). This CDR3 is built from 14 residues. V shed 3 bases and J shed 4 bases, with 9 bases lying between them.

This clonotype was counted many times. The chain couples TRBV7-2 to TRBJ2-5; TRBD2 agrees at 8 bases. The CDR3 is 16 amino acids. Germline assignment: CDR1 SGHTA and CDR2 FQGNSA. With 2 bases clipped from V and 2 bases from J, the junction kept 7 bases outside the gene matches. Here the CDR3 reads CASSLSNPSGQETQYF. The CDR3, as DNA: TGTGCCAGCAGCTTATCCAACCCTAGCGGGCAAGAGACCCAGTACTTC.

This clonotype was observed a few times. The chain links TRBV28 to TRBJ1-2; D unclear. CDR1 and CDR2 from the germline V gene are MDHEN and SYDVKM. The CDR3 totals 13 residues. The V end was cut by 8 bases, the J end by 4 bases, with 14 bases between. The CDR3 DNA reads as TGTGCCAGCTCTCCACCCGCAGTCTATGGCTACACCTTC. This gives the protein CASSPPAVYGYTF.

There are a few counts of this clonotype. This chain uses TRBV12-3 or TRBV12-4 with TRBJ1-6, with a tentative D call TRBD1 (5 bases). V was clipped by 5 bases and J by 6 bases, with 20 bases between them. The CDR3 consists of 17 residues. The CDR3 DNA reads as TGTGCCAGCAGTCCACTCTGGCGGGGGGGAGGTAATTCACCCCTCCACTTT. Protein sequence: CASSPLWRGGGNSPLHF.

The chain has TRBV5-1 and TRBJ2-5; D might be TRBD2 (5 bases). Germline assignment: CDR1 SGHRS and CDR2 YFSETQ. The CDR3 is 14 residues long. Trimming stripped 0 bases from V and 2 bases from J, with 8 bases between. CDR3 nucleotides: TGCGCCAGCAGCTTGGTGTCGGGGCAAGAGACCCAGTACTTC. It codes for CASSLVSGQETQYF.